This record looks at one T cell receptor (beta chain) sequence and its context. Antigen: not known. Between the trimmed V and J ends, which lost 8 bases and 5 bases, there was a span of 15 bases. The length of the CDR3 is 13 residues. Per germline, CDR1 ENHRY and CDR2 SYGVKD. These data originate in a study of shared clonotypes between healthy human individuals. Selected positively for CCR7 and CD45RO-negative, naive CD8 cells excluded terminally differentiated effector memory CD45RA+ cells. The data were produced by immunoSEQ multiplex PCR, yet TCRdb's version contains in-frame clones alone and is incomplete. The table lists about 2.1 million clones, roughly 95% of them singletons, with 1.5% to 2% in the top ten. Regarding the study as a whole: A reduction in generation probabilities was seen for non-shared clonotypes relative to those shared by all four donors.

The receptor comes from a young man in good health. Some clones in this sample may be carry-over from other donors' samples. Input material: naive CD8+ T cells from PBMCs. This chain connects TRBV10-3 to TRBJ1-1, with D possibly being TRBD1 (5 bases). CDR3 DNA: TGTGCCATCGCATTTGGGGACTTGACTGAAGCTTTCTTT. It specifies CAIAFGDLTEAFF.